This T cell receptor beta chain was recorded in a study of cytomegalovirus exposure and HLA in healthy donors. In its sample, this clone was seen a few times. Per the germline V gene, CDR1 is SGHRS and CDR2 is YFSETQ. The CDR3 spans 16 residues. Deletions cut 3 bases from V and 6 bases from J, with 19 bases between. The PCR ran on 60 Vbeta and 13 Jbeta primers. Assay used: immunoSEQ multiplex PCR; TCRdb lists only in-frame clones, some missing. The data hold 150,000 to 200,000 clones, with 65% to 70% observed a single time. V usage is TRBV5-1 and J usage is TRBJ2-1; weak D call: TRBD1 (5 bases). The sample consisted of PBMCs. This clonotype originated in a woman younger than 35 in good health and CMV-seropositive. CDR3 coding DNA: TGCGCCAGCAGCTACTCGCCTTCAGACAGCCGCAATGAGCAGTTCTTC. Encoded protein: CASSYSPSDSRNEQFF.